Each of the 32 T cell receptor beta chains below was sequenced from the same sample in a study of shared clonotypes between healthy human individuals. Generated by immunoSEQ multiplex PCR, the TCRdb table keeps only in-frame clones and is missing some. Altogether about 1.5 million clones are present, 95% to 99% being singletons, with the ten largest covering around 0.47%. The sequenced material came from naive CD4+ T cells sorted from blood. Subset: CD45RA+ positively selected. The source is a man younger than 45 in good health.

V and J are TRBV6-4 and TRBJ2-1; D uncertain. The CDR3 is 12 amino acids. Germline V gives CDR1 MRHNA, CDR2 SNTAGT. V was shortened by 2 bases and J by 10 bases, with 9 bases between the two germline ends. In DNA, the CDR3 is TGTGCCAGCAGTGACGTACCGGGCGAGCAGTTCTTC. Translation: CASSDVPGEQFF.

Here the CDR3 DNA reads TGTGCCAGCAGCGGGACAGCACATACGCAGTATTTT. This encodes CASSGTAHTQYF. The chain carries TRBV27 and TRBJ2-3; TRBD1 agrees at 7 bases. Germline values: CDR1 MNHEY, CDR2 SMNVEV (reference sequence). V dropped 6 bases and J dropped 7; count of bases not matched to a gene: 4. The CDR3 runs 12 residues.

The CDR3 reads CASSPGQGRGYTF. DNA of the CDR3: TGTGCCAGCAGCCCGGGACAGGGCCGCGGCTACACCTTC. The rearrangement uses TRBV7-2 and TRBJ1-2, with 9 bases matching TRBD1. CDR1 and CDR2 (germline): SGHTA, FQGNSA. This CDR3 has 13 residues. V gave up 5 bases and J gave up 8 bases; unmatched junction bases: 6.

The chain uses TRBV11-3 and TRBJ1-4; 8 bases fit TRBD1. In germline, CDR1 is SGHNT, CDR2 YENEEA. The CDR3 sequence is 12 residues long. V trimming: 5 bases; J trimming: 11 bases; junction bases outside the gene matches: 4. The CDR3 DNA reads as TGTGCCAGCAGCCACGGACAGGGCAAACTGTTTTTT. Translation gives CASSHGQGKLFF. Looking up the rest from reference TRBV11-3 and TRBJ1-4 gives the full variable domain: EAGVVQSPRYKIIEKKQPVAFWCNPISGHNTLYWYLQNLGQGPELLIRYENEEAVDDSQLPKDRFSAERLKGVDSTLKIQPAELGDSAVYLCASSHGQGKLFFGSGTQLSVL.

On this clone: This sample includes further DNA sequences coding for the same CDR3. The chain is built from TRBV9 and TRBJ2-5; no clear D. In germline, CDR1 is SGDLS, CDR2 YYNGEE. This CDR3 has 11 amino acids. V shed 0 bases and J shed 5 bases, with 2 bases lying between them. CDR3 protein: CASSVAETQYF. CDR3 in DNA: TGTGCCAGCAGCGTAGCCGAGACCCAGTACTTC.

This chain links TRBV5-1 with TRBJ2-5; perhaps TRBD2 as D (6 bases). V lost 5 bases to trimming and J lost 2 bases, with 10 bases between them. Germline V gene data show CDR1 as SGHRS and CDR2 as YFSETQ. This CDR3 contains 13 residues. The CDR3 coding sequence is TGCGCCAGCAGTGGGACTTCACAAGAGACCCAGTACTTC. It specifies CASSGTSQETQYF.

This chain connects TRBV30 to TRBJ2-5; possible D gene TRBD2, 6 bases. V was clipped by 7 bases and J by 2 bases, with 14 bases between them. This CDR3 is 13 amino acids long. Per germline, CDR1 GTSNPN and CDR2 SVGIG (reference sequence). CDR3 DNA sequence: TGTGCCTCTAACCGGGACTTACAAGAGACCCAGTACTTC. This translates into CASNRDLQETQYF.

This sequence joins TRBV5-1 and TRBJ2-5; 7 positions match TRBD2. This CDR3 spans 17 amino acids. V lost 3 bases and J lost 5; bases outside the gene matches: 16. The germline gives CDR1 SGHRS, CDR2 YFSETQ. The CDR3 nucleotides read TGCGCCAGCAGCTCTGCCGCGGGAGTGGGTGTAGGGGAGACCCAGTACTTC. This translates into CASSSAAGVGVGETQYF.

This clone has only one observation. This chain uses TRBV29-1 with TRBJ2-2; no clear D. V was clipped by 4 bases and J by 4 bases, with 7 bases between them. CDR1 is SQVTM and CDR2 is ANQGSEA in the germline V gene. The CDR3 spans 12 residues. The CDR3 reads CSVAPGTGELFF. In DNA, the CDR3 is TGCAGCGTTGCCCCTGGCACCGGGGAGCTGTTTTTT.

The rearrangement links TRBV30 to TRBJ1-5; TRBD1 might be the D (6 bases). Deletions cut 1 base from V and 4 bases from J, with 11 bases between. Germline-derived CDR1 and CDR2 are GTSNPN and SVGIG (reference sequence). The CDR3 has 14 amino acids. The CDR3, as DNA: TGTGCCTGGAGTGACGGGGGGCAAAATCAGCCCCAGCATTTT. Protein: CAWSDGGQNQPQHF.

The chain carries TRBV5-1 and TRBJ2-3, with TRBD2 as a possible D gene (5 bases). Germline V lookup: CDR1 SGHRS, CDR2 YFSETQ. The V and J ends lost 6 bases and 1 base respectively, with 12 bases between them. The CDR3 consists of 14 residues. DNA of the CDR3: TGCGCCAGCACAGCGGAGCCCCGCACAGATACGCAGTATTTT. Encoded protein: CASTAEPRTDTQYF.

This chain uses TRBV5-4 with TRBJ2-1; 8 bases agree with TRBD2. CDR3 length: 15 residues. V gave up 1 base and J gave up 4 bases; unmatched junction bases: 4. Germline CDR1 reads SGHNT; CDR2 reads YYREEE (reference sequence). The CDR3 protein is CASSLLLAGYNEQFF. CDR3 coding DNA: TGTGCCAGCAGCTTGCTGCTAGCGGGTTACAATGAGCAGTTCTTC.

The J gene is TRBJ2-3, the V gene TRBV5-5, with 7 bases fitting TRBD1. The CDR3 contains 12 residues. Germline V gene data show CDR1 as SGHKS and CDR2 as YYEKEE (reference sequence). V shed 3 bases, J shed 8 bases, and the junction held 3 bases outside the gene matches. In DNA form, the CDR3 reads TGTGCCAGCAGCTCCCAGGGGGTTACGCAGTATTTT. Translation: CASSSQGVTQYF.

CDR3 loop: CASSLGEATEAFF. The DNA of the CDR3 is TGTGCCAGCAGTTTAGGTGAAGCGACTGAAGCTTTCTTT. This chain uses TRBV27 with TRBJ1-1, with D unresolved. Germline CDR1 MNHEY, CDR2 SMNVEV (reference sequence). The CDR3 runs to 13 residues. V dropped 2 bases and J dropped 5 bases, with 9 bases sitting between them.

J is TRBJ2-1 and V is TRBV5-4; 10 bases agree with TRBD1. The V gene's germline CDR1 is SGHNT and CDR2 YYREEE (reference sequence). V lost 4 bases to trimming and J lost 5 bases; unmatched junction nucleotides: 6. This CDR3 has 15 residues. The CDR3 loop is CASSLGQGRNNEQFF. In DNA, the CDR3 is TGTGCCAGCAGCCTGGGACAGGGGAGAAACAATGAGCAGTTCTTC.

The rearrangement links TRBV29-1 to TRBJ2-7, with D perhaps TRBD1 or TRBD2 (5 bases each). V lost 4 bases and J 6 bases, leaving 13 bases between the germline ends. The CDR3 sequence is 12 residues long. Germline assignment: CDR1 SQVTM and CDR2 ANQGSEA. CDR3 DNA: TGCAGCGTTGCCCGGGGCCCCATCGAGCAGTACTTC. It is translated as CSVARGPIEQYF.

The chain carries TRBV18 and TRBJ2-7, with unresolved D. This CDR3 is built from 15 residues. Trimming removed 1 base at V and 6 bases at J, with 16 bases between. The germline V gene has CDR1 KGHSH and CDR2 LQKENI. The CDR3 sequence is CASSPRVTQPAEQYF. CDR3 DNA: TGTGCCAGCTCACCACGAGTGACGCAGCCAGCCGAGCAGTACTTC. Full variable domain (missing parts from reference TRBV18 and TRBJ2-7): NAGVMQNPRHLVRRRGQEARLRCSPMKGHSHVYWYRQLPEEGLKFMVYLQKENIIDESGMPKERFSAEFPKEGPSILRIQQVVRGDSAAYFCASSPRVTQPAEQYFGPGTRLTVT.

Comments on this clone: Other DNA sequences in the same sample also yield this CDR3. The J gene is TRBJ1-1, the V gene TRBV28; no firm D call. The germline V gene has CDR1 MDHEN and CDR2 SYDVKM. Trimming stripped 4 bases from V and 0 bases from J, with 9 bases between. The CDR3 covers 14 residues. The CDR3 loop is CASSSSGLNTEAFF. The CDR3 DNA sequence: TGTGCCAGCAGTTCCTCCGGACTGAACACTGAAGCTTTCTTT.

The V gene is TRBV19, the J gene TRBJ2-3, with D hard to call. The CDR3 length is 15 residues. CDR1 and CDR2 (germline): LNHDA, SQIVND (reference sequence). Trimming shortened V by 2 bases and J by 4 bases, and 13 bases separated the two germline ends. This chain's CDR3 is CASSIQSPLPDTQYF. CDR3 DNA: TGTGCCAGTAGTATACAGTCCCCCCTCCCAGATACGCAGTATTTT.

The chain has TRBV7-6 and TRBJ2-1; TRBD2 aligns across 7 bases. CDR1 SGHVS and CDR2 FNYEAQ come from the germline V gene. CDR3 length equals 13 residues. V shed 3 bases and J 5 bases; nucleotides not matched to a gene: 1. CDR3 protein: CASSFGGNNEQFF. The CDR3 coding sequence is TGTGCCAGCAGCTTCGGGGGGAACAATGAGCAGTTCTTC.

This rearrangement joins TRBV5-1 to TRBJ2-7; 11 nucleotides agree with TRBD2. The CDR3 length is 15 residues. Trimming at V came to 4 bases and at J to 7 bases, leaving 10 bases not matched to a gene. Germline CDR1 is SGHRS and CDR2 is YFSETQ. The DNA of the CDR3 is TGCGCCAGCAGCACACTAGCGGGAGAGAACCATGAGCAGTACTTC. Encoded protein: CASSTLAGENHEQYF.

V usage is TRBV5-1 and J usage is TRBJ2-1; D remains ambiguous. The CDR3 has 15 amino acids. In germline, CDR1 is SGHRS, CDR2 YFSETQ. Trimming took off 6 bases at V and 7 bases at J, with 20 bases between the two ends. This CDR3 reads CASNWASPTRNEQFF. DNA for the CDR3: TGCGCCAGCAATTGGGCCTCACCTACCCGGAATGAGCAGTTCTTC.

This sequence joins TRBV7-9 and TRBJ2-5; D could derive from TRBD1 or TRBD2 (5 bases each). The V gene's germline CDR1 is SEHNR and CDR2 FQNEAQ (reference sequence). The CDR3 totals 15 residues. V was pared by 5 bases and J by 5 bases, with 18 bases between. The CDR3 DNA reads TGTGCCAGCAGCCCCGGGACCGGGGCGCGGGAGACCCAGTACTTC. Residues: CASSPGTGARETQYF.

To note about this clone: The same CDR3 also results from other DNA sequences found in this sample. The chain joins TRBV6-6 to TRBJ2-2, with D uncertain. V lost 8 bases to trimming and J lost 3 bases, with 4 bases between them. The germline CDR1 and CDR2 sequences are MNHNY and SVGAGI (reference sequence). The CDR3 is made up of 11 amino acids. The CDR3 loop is CASSHTGELFF. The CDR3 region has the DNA TGTGCCAGCTCCCACACCGGGGAGCTGTTTTTT.

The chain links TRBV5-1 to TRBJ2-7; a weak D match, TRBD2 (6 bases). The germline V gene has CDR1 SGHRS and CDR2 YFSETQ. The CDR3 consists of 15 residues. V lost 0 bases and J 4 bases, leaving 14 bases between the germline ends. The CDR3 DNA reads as TGCGCCAGCAGCTTGGGGGGCGGGATCGATTACGAGCAGTACTTC. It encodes CASSLGGGIDYEQYF.

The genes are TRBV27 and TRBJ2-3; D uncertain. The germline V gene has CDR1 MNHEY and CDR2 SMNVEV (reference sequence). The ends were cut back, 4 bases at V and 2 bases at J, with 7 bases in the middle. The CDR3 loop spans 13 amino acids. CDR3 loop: CASSSISTDTQYF. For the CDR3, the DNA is TGTGCCAGCAGTTCAATCTCCACAGATACGCAGTATTTT.

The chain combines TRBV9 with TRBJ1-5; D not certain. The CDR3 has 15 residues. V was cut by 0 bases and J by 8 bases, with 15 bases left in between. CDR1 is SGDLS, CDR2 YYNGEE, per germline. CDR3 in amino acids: CASSVGPGRVEPQHF. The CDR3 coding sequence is TGTGCCAGCAGCGTAGGACCCGGAAGGGTTGAGCCCCAGCATTTT.

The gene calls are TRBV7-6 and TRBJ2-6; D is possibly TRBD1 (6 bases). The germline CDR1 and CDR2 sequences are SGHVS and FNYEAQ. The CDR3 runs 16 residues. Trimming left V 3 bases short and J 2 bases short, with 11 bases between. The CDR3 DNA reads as TGTGCCAGCAGCTTCTACAGGGCTGCTGGGGCCAACGTCCTGACTTTC. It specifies CASSFYRAAGANVLTF. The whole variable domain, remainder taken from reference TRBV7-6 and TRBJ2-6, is GAGVSQSPRYKVTKRGQDVALRCDPISGHVSLYWYRQALGQGPEFLTYFNYEAQQDKSGLPNDRFSAERPEGSISTLTIQRTEQRDSAMYRCASSFYRAAGANVLTFGAGSRLTVL.

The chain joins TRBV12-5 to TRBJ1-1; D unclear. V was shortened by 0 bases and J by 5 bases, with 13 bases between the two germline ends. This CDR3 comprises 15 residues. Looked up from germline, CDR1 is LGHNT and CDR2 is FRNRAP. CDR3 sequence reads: CASGLVLGGRTEAFF. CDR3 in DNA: TGTGCTAGTGGTTTGGTACTCGGAGGTCGGACTGAAGCTTTCTTT.

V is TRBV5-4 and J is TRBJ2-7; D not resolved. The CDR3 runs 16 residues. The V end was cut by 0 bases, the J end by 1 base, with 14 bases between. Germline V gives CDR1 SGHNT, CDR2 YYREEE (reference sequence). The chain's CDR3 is CASSLVIGPLSYEQYF. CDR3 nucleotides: TGTGCCAGCAGCTTGGTTATAGGGCCTCTATCCTACGAGCAGTACTTC.

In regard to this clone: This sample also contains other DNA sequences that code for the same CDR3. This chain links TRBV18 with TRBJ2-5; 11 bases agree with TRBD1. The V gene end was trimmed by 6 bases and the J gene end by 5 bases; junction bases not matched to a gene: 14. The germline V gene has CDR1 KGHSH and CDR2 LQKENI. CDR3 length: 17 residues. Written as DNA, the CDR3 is TGTGCCAGCTCGCCCCTAGGACAGGGGGCGCTTTTGGAGACCCAGTACTTC. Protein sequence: CASSPLGQGALLETQYF.

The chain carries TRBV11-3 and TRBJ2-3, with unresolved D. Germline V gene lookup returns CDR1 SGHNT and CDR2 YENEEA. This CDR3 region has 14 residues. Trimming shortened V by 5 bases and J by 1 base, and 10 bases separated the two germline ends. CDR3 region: CASSQTAGTDTQYF. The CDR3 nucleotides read TGTGCCAGCAGCCAAACGGCCGGCACAGATACGCAGTATTTT.